Listed here are 32 T cell receptor beta chains from one sample, sequenced in a study of cytomegalovirus exposure and HLA in healthy donors. Both 60 Vbeta primers and 13 Jbeta primers went into the PCR. Generated by immunoSEQ multiplex PCR, the TCRdb table keeps only in-frame clones and is missing some. Of roughly 70,000 clones detected, roughly four fifths appear once; the ten largest clones hold 5.5% to 7%. Specimen: PBMCs. These receptor sequences come from a man aged 45-60 years in good health and CMV-seronegative.

The rearrangement joins TRBV7-9 to TRBJ2-3; 11 positions agree with TRBD2. This CDR3 region has 15 residues. Germline CDR1 is SEHNR and CDR2 is FQNEAQ (reference sequence). After removal of 6 bases from V and 2 bases from J, the junction contained 4 bases not matched to a gene. The CDR3, as DNA: TGTGCCAGCAGGACGACTAGCGGGAACACAGATACGCAGTATTTT. Translated: CASRTTSGNTDTQYF.

The table lists this clone with a count of one. The CDR3 sequence: CASSETGTGYSSTDTQYF. DNA for the CDR3: TGTGCCAGCAGCGAAACCGGGACAGGGTATAGTAGCACAGATACGCAGTATTTT. J is TRBJ2-3 and V is TRBV5-6, with 9 bases matching TRBD1. The ends lost 4 bases at V and 0 bases at J; junction bases unmatched: 12. This CDR3 spans 18 amino acids. Germline assignment: CDR1 SGHDT and CDR2 YYEEEE.

The chain is built from TRBV29-1 and TRBJ2-5; D uncertain. This CDR3 comprises 13 residues. Germline values: CDR1 SQVTM, CDR2 ANQGSEA. V lost 2 bases, J lost 11 bases, and 18 bases lay in between. DNA of the CDR3: TGCAGCGTTGAAATCCCCCCAATGATGCAGCAGTACTTC. This encodes CSVEIPPMMQQYF.

The chain uses TRBV5-6 and TRBJ1-5; 7 bases are shared with TRBD1. This CDR3 region has 15 residues. Germline lookup yields CDR1 SGHDT and CDR2 YYEEEE. V trimming: 4 bases; J trimming: 2 bases; junction bases outside the gene matches: 6. The CDR3 coding sequence is TGTGCCAGCAGCCCAGCGACAGGGCGCAATCAGCCCCAGCATTTT. This sequence encodes CASSPATGRNQPQHF.

The J gene is TRBJ2-5, the V gene TRBV14, with a possible D match to TRBD2 (6 bases). The CDR3 sequence is 16 residues long. CDR1 is SGHDN and CDR2 is FVKESK in the germline V gene. Deletions cut 3 bases from V and 5 bases from J, with 19 bases between. CDR3 loop: CASSQSGTGVRETQYF. CDR3 in DNA: TGTGCCAGCAGCCAGTCCGGGACTGGGGTACGGGAGACCCAGTACTTC.

The chain combines TRBV2 with TRBJ1-1; 10 bases are shared with TRBD1. Unmatched junction bases numbered 5, after V lost 6 bases and J lost 4 bases. Germline-derived CDR1 and CDR2 are SNHLY and FYNNEI. CDR3 length: 14 amino acids. The DNA for the CDR3 is TGTGCCAGCAGGGGGACAGGGGCCATCACTGAAGCTTTCTTT. Translated, it gives CASRGTGAITEAFF. The variable domain in full, with the rest retrieved from reference TRBV2 and TRBJ1-1, is EPEVTQTPSHQVTQMGQEVILRCVPISNHLYFYWYRQILGQKVEFLVSFYNNEISEKSEIFDDQFSVERPDGSNFTLKIRSTKLEDSAMYFCASRGTGAITEAFFGQGTRLTVV.

The chain links TRBV12-5 to TRBJ1-5; 8 positions match TRBD1. In germline, CDR1 is LGHNT, CDR2 FRNRAP. The trim removed 7 bases at V and 7 bases at J, leaving 6 bases unmatched. CDR3 length: 13 residues. This CDR3 is CASAPGGRQPQHF. The CDR3, as DNA: TGTGCTAGTGCCCCAGGGGGCCGGCAGCCCCAGCATTTT. The full variable domain, completed using reference TRBV12-5 and TRBJ1-5, is DARVTQTPRHKVTEMGQEVTMRCQPILGHNTVFWYRQTMMQGLELLAYFRNRAPLDDSGMPKDRFSAEMPDATLATLKIQPSEPRDSAVYFCASAPGGRQPQHFGDGTRLSIL.

In nucleotides, the CDR3 is TGTGCCAGCAGCTCACAACCCGGGTCCGTGGCTTTCTTT. Its protein is CASSSQPGSVAFF. The chain uses TRBV11-3 and TRBJ1-1; no firm D call. Germline CDR1 reads SGHNT; CDR2 reads YENEEA. The CDR3 has 13 amino acids. V dropped 4 bases and J dropped 11 bases, with 17 bases sitting between them.

The chain links TRBV10-3 to TRBJ1-2; 7 bases fit TRBD1. The CDR3 spans 13 residues. V shed 6 bases and J 7 bases; nucleotides not matched to a gene: 8. The germline V gene has CDR1 ENHRY and CDR2 SYGVKD. The CDR3 region is CAIRTGTAGGYTF. CDR3 in DNA: TGTGCCATCAGGACCGGGACAGCGGGTGGCTACACCTTC.

V and J are TRBV2 and TRBJ2-3; 14 bases line up with TRBD2. Germline V lookup: CDR1 SNHLY, CDR2 FYNNEI. V shed 6 bases and J 4 bases; nucleotides not matched to a gene: 6. CDR3 length: 16 amino acids. Here the CDR3 DNA reads TGTGCCAGCAGACCGACTAGCGGGAGGGGGGCAGATACGCAGTATTTT. Protein: CASRPTSGRGADTQYF.

To note about this clone: This same CDR3 is encoded by further DNA sequences in the sample. As DNA, the CDR3 is TGCGCCAGCAGCTTGGGGGGGACTACTAACTATGGCTACACCTTC. Its protein product is CASSLGGTTNYGYTF. This sequence joins TRBV5-1 and TRBJ1-2, with D possibly TRBD1 on 5 matching bases. Germline CDR1 reads SGHRS; CDR2 reads YFSETQ. There are 15 residues in the CDR3. V lost 0 bases and J 0 bases, leaving 9 bases between the germline ends.

J is TRBJ1-6 and V is TRBV18, with 9 bases lining up with TRBD1. The V gene end was trimmed by 3 bases and the J gene end by 7 bases; junction bases not matched to a gene: 4. CDR1 and CDR2 (germline): KGHSH, LQKENI. CDR3 size: 15 residues. Here the CDR3 reads CASSPGTGPNSPLHF. CDR3 in DNA: TGTGCCAGCTCACCCGGGACAGGGCCGAATTCACCCCTCCACTTT.

This clone was counted a single time. This chain links TRBV13 with TRBJ2-1, with D unclear. Per germline, CDR1 PRHDT and CDR2 FYEKMQ (reference sequence). This CDR3 contains 14 residues. Trimming removed 1 base from V and 5 bases from J, with 9 bases in between. CDR3 coding DNA: TGTGCCAGCAGCTTAGCCCTATTGGACAATGAGCAGTTCTTC. Amino acid sequence: CASSLALLDNEQFF.

The chain combines TRBV5-1 with TRBJ1-2, with 7 bases lining up with TRBD1. Germline assignment: CDR1 SGHRS and CDR2 YFSETQ. This CDR3 contains 13 residues. The trim removed 2 bases at V and 4 bases at J, leaving 2 bases unmatched. CDR3 loop: CASSFPGGYGYTF. CDR3 in DNA: TGCGCCAGCAGCTTTCCAGGGGGCTATGGCTACACCTTC. The whole variable domain, filled in from reference TRBV5-1 and TRBJ1-2, reads KAGVTQTPRYLIKTRGQQVTLSCSPISGHRSVSWYQQTPGQGLQFLFEYFSETQRNKGNFPGRFSGRQFSNSRSEMNVSTLELGDSALYLCASSFPGGYGYTFGSGTRLTVV.

The DNA for the CDR3 is TGTGCCAGCAGCCTGGCGGCGGCCGGATCACCCCTCCACTTT. The encoded protein is CASSLAAAGSPLHF. The chain links TRBV7-9 to TRBJ1-6; D is ambiguous. The CDR3 runs 14 residues. Trimming removed 5 bases at V and 10 bases at J, with 15 bases between. Germline V gives CDR1 SEHNR, CDR2 FQNEAQ (reference sequence).

The chain is built from TRBV12-5 and TRBJ1-4; weak D call: TRBD1 (5 bases). V gave up 6 bases and J gave up 0 bases, with 8 bases separating them. The CDR3 loop spans 14 amino acids. The germline V gene has CDR1 LGHNT and CDR2 FRNRAP. The CDR3 loop reads CASGLTATNEKLFF. Here the CDR3 DNA reads TGTGCTAGTGGATTGACAGCAACTAATGAAAAACTGTTTTTT.

The chain is built from TRBV29-1 and TRBJ2-5; D gene uncertain. V was trimmed by 7 bases and J by 2 bases, leaving 8 bases between them. The CDR3 consists of 11 residues. Germline CDR1 is SQVTM and CDR2 is ANQGSEA. The CDR3: CSASVQETQYF. In DNA, the CDR3 is TGCAGCGCGTCCGTACAAGAGACCCAGTACTTC.

The CDR3 region has the DNA TGTGCCAGCAGCTTAGACCCCGCTCTAGCGGAGGCTGACTACGAGCAGTACTTC. Translating gives CASSLDPALAEADYEQYF. The rearrangement joins TRBV11-3 to TRBJ2-7; 7 bases align to TRBD2. With 0 bases clipped from V and 3 bases from J, the junction kept 14 bases outside the gene matches. The CDR3 contains 18 residues. From germline, CDR1 is SGHNT and CDR2 YENEEA.

This sequence joins TRBV10-2 and TRBJ2-5, with no clear D. The length of the CDR3 is 11 residues. Germline values: CDR1 WSHSY, CDR2 SAAADI. The CDR3 reads CARMRRRTQYF. As DNA, the CDR3 is TGCGCTCGGATGAGGCGAAGGACCCAGTACTTC.

The chain carries TRBV7-6 and TRBJ1-1; possible D gene TRBD1, 6 bases. Between the trimmed V and J ends, which lost 2 bases and 11 bases, there was a span of 12 bases. From germline, CDR1 is SGHVS and CDR2 FNYEAQ. This CDR3 comprises 12 residues. The CDR3: CASSLWSQGAFF. The CDR3 DNA follows: TGTGCCAGCAGCTTATGGTCCCAGGGGGCTTTCTTT.

The chain employs TRBV18 and TRBJ1-5; D uncertain. The V and J ends lost 5 bases and 2 bases respectively, with 7 bases between them. CDR3 length equals 13 residues. Germline CDR1 reads KGHSH; CDR2 reads LQKENI. In DNA, the CDR3 is TGTGCCAGCTCAGAAGCCGGCAATCAGCCCCAGCATTTT. Protein sequence: CASSEAGNQPQHF.

CDR3 sequence (DNA): TGTGCCAGCTCACCAAAGGGGGCGAACACTGAAGCTTTCTTT. Protein product: CASSPKGANTEAFF. The V call is TRBV18, the J call TRBJ1-1; TRBD1 agrees at 7 bases. V lost 2 bases, J lost 1 base, and 1 base stayed unmatched. The germline gives CDR1 KGHSH, CDR2 LQKENI. The length of the CDR3 is 14 residues.

This chain joins TRBV5-1 and TRBJ2-3, with TRBD2 as a possible D gene (6 bases). The length of the CDR3 is 14 residues. The germline CDR1 and CDR2 sequences are SGHRS and YFSETQ. V was pared by 4 bases and J by 3 bases, with 12 bases between. The chain's CDR3 is CASSATLATDTQYF. The CDR3 region has the DNA TGCGCCAGCAGCGCTACACTAGCAACAGATACGCAGTATTTT.

For the CDR3, the DNA is TGTGCCAGCAGTTTCTCCAGCGTCGAAGGGGACTATGGCTACACCTTC. Its translation is CASSFSSVEGDYGYTF. The chain has TRBV28 and TRBJ1-2; a weak D match, TRBD1 (5 bases). Germline lookup yields CDR1 MDHEN and CDR2 SYDVKM. CDR3 length equals 16 residues. V was pared by 3 bases and J by 3 bases, with 17 bases between.

The V and J genes are TRBV5-5 and TRBJ1-6, with 7 bases identical to TRBD1. The CDR3 spans 17 residues. V was pared by 10 bases and J by 0 bases, with 13 bases of the junction left unmatched. CDR1 is SGHKS, CDR2 YYEKEE, per germline (reference sequence). DNA of the CDR3: TGTGCCTGCATGGATAGGGACAGAAGCTCCTATAATTCACCCCTCCACTTT. Translated, it gives CACMDRDRSSYNSPLHF.

The J gene is TRBJ1-3, the V gene TRBV5-4; no definite D call. The germline CDR1 and CDR2 sequences are SGHNT and YYREEE (reference sequence). The CDR3 is 14 amino acids. Trimming shortened V by 1 base and J by 8 bases, and 13 bases separated the two germline ends. The CDR3 nucleotides are TGTGCCAGCAGCTTGTTGATTGGGAGGTACACCATATATTTT. This codes for CASSLLIGRYTIYF.

Here the CDR3 reads CASSLARLQSTDTQYF. Written as DNA, the CDR3 is TGTGCCAGCAGCTTAGCTAGACTACAGAGCACAGATACGCAGTATTTT. This chain connects TRBV7-6 to TRBJ2-3; D is perhaps TRBD2 (5 bases). The ends were cut back, 0 bases at V and 0 bases at J, with 10 bases in the middle. This CDR3 spans 16 amino acids. Germline-derived CDR1 and CDR2 are SGHVS and FNYEAQ.

The chain combines TRBV5-6 with TRBJ1-2, with unresolved D. The V gene's germline CDR1 is SGHDT and CDR2 YYEEEE. The CDR3 contains 15 residues. The ends were cut back, 3 bases at V and 2 bases at J, with 14 bases in the middle. CDR3 DNA: TGTGCCAGCAGCTGGCGGACTCCCAGGAACTATGGCTACACCTTC. This codes for CASSWRTPRNYGYTF.

The sample holds one count of this clone. The V and J genes are TRBV6-1 and TRBJ1-3, with D uncertain. The CDR3 has 15 amino acids. Germline V CDR1 and CDR2: MNHNS, SASEGT. V gave up 5 bases and J gave up 8 bases, with 19 bases separating them. CDR3 nucleotides: TGTGCCAGCAGTCCCCAGGCTTTGGAGGGCCACACCATATATTTT. Its translation: CASSPQALEGHTIYF.

V is TRBV28 and J is TRBJ1-5; tentatively, D is TRBD1 (6 bases). V gave up 4 bases and J gave up 4 bases, with 23 bases separating them. The germline V gene has CDR1 MDHEN and CDR2 SYDVKM. This CDR3 contains 18 residues. The CDR3 bases are TGTGCCAGCAGTTCACAACCGATCCGGGACAAGAGTAATCAGCCCCAGCATTTT. This translates into CASSSQPIRDKSNQPQHF.

This clone was counted a few times. The chain joins TRBV28 to TRBJ1-4; a weak D match, TRBD1 (5 bases). This CDR3 is built from 14 residues. Trimming removed 5 bases from V and 5 bases from J, with 12 bases in between. CDR1 is MDHEN and CDR2 is SYDVKM in the germline V gene. The CDR3 loop reads CASSRRPGNEKLFF. The CDR3 DNA reads TGTGCCAGCAGTCGAAGACCAGGGAATGAAAAACTGTTTTTT.

This chain connects TRBV15 to TRBJ1-1; a possible D gene is TRBD1 (6 bases). The CDR3 spans 12 residues. CDR1 is LNHNV, CDR2 YYDKDF, per germline (reference sequence). The V and J ends lost 7 bases and 8 bases respectively, with 14 bases between them. The DNA for the CDR3 is TGTGCCACCACTGTGTCGACAGGAGAAGCTTTCTTT. It encodes CATTVSTGEAFF.